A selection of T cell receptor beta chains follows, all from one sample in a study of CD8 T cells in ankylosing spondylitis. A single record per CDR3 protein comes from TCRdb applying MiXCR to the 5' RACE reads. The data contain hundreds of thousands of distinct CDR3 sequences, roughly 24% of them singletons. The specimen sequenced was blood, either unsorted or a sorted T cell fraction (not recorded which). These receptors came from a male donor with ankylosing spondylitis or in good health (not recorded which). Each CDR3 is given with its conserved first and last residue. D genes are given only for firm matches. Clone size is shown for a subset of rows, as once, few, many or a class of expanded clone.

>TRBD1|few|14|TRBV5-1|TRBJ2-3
CASSVGQGPDTQYF
TGCGCCAGCAGCGTGGGACAGGGGCCAGATACGCAGTATTTT
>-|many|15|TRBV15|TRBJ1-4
CATSRVRRGDEKLFF
TGTGCCACCAGCAGAGTTCGGCGGGGCGACGAAAAACTGTTTTTT
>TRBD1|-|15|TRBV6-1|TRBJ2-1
CASSRDRGPYNEQFF
TGTGCCAGCAGTCGGGACAGGGGTCCCTACAATGAGCAGTTCTTC
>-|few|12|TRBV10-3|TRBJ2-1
CATRGTDNEQFF
TGTGCCACCCGAGGTACGGACAATGAGCAGTTCTTC
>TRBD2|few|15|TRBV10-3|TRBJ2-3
CAISEGAGSTDTQYF
TGTGCCATCAGTGAGGGAGCGGGAAGCACAGATACGCAGTATTTT
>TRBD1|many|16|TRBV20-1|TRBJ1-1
CSAPDAGTGGNTEAFF
TGCAGTGCCCCAGATGCCGGGACAGGGGGAAACACTGAAGCTTTCTTT
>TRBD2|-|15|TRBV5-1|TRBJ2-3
CASSLLAGHPDTQYF
TGCGCCAGCAGCTTACTAGCGGGACACCCAGATACGCAGTATTTT
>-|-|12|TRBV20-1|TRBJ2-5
CSARALSETQYF
TGCAGTGCTAGAGCCCTTTCAGAGACCCAGTACTTC
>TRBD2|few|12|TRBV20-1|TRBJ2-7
CSAREMGGEQYF
TGCAGTGCTAGAGAAATGGGAGGGGAGCAGTACTTC
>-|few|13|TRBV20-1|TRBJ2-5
CSARRSSWETQYF
TGCAGTGCTAGGAGGTCTAGCTGGGAGACCCAGTACTTC
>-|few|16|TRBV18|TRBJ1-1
CASSNLDIPGNTEAFF
TGTGCCAGCTCCAACTTGGACATACCCGGGAACACTGAAGCTTTCTTT
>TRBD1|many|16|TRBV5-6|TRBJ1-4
CASSLRRTGGEEKLFF
TGTGCCAGCAGCTTACGCCGGACAGGGGGCGAGGAAAAACTGTTTTTT
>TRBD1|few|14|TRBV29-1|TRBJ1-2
CSVEEPGQGYGYTF
TGCAGCGTTGAAGAACCGGGACAGGGTTATGGCTACACCTTC
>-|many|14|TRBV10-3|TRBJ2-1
CAISERVSYNEQFF
TGTGCCATCAGTGAGCGGGTCTCCTACAATGAGCAGTTCTTC
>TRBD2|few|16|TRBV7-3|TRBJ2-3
CASSDGLAGGTDTQYF
TGTGCCAGCAGCGACGGACTAGCGGGAGGCACAGATACGCAGTATTTT
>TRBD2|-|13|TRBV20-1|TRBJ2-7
CSALAGGPYEQYF
TGCAGTGCTCTAGCGGGAGGGCCCTACGAGCAGTACTTC
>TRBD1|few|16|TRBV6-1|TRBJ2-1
CASSKSTGATYNEQFF
TGTGCCAGCAGTAAGAGTACAGGGGCCACTTACAATGAGCAGTTCTTC
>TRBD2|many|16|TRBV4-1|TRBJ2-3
CASSQDRGSSVDTQYF
TGCGCCAGCAGCCAAGATCGCGGGAGCAGCGTAGATACGCAGTATTTT
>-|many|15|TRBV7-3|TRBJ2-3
CASSLTRQGTDTQYF
TGTGCCAGCAGCTTAACGCGACAGGGCACAGATACGCAGTATTTT
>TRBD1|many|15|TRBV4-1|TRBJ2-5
CASSQGNRGGETQYF
TGCGCCAGCAGCCAGGGGAACAGGGGCGGGGAGACCCAGTACTTC
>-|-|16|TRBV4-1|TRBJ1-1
CASSQDRGRPHTEAFF
TGCGCCAGCAGCCAAGATCGCGGCAGGCCTCACACTGAAGCTTTCTTT
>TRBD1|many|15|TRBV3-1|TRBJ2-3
CASSHRDRVTDTQYF
TGTGCCAGCAGCCACCGGGACAGAGTCACAGATACGCAGTATTTT
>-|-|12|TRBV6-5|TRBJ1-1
CASSYVGAEAFF
TGTGCCAGCAGTTACGTTGGGGCTGAAGCTTTCTTT
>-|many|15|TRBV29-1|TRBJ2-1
CSVEEGKTGHNEQFF
TGCAGCGTTGAAGAGGGGAAGACCGGTCACAATGAGCAGTTCTTC
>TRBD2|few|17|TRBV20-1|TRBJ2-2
CSVPPTRGSGNTGELFF
TGCAGTGTCCCTCCCACCCGTGGTAGCGGGAATACCGGGGAGCTGTTTTTT
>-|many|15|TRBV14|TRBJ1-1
CASSVLRGPTYEAFF
TGTGCCAGCAGCGTCCTGCGGGGCCCCACATACGAAGCTTTCTTT
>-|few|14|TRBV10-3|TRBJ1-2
CAISASGYHYGYTF
TGTGCCATCAGTGCCTCAGGGTACCACTATGGCTACACCTTC
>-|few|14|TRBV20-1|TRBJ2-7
CSASGRDTIYEQYF
TGCAGTGCTTCAGGCCGGGACACTATCTACGAGCAGTACTTC
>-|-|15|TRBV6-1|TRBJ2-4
CASSLTTVAKNIQYF
TGTGCCAGCAGTCTTACAACGGTAGCCAAAAACATTCAGTACTTC
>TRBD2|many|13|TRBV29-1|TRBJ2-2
CSGSSGSGGELFF
TGCAGCGGCTCTAGCGGGAGTGGCGGGGAGCTGTTTTTT
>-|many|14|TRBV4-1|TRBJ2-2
CASSLGLGTGELFF
TGCGCCAGCAGCCTAGGCTTGGGCACCGGGGAGCTGTTTTTT
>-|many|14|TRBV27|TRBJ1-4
CASTTLGRGEKLFF
TGTGCCAGCACCACGTTGGGAAGGGGTGAAAAACTGTTTTTT
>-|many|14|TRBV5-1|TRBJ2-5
CASSQTWYQETQYF
TGCGCCAGCAGCCAAACATGGTACCAAGAGACCCAGTACTTC
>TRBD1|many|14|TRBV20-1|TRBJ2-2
CSAMGQPNTGELFF
TGCAGTGCAATGGGACAGCCGAACACCGGGGAGCTGTTTTTT
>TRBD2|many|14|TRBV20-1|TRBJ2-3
CSASLREGADTQYF
TGCAGTGCTAGTCTGCGGGAGGGGGCAGATACGCAGTATTTT
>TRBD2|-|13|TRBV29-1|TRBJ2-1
CSAHRGGSNEQFF
TGCAGCGCCCACAGAGGCGGGAGTAATGAGCAGTTCTTC
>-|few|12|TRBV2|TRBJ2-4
CASKLDENIQYF
TGTGCCAGCAAACTGGACGAAAACATTCAGTACTTC
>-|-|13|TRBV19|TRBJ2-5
CASSIQQQETQYF
TGTGCCAGTAGTATCCAACAGCAAGAGACCCAGTACTTC
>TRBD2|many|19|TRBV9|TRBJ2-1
CASSANGGRRDSYNNEQFF
TGTGCCAGCAGCGCCAATGGCGGGAGGCGAGACTCCTACAACAATGAGCAGTTCTTC
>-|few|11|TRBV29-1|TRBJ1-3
CRVVVGNTIYF
TGCAGGGTCGTAGTAGGAAACACCATATATTTT
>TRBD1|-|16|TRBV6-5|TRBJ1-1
CASSYSIVGSGQGDFF
TGTGCCAGCAGTTACTCGATAGTAGGTTCGGGACAGGGGGATTTCTTT
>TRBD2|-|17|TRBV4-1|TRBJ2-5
CASSQEGQLAVPETQYF
TGCGCCAGCAGCCAAGAAGGGCAACTAGCGGTCCCAGAGACCCAGTACTTC
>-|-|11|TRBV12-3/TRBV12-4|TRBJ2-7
CASSPRAEQYF
TGTGCCAGCAGTCCTCGGGCCGAGCAGTACTTC
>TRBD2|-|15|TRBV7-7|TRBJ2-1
CASSEAPSGNYEQFF
TGTGCTAGCAGCGAGGCTCCTAGCGGGAACTATGAGCAGTTCTTC
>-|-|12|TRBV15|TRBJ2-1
CATSRGNNEQFF
TGTGCCACCAGCAGGGGAAACAATGAGCAGTTCTTC
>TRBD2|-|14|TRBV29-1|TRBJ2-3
CSFKGLAGVDTQYF
TGCAGCTTCAAAGGACTAGCGGGAGTGGATACGCAGTATTTT
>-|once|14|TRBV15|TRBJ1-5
CATSRAGVSQPQHF
TGTGCCACCAGCCGTGCAGGGGTTAGTCAGCCCCAGCATTTT
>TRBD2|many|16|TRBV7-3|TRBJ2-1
CASSPRAGGVSNEQFF
TGTGCCAGCAGCCCACGTGCGGGAGGCGTAAGCAATGAGCAGTTCTTC
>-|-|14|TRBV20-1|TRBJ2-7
CSAITDTIDYEQYF
TGCAGTGCTATTACCGACACAATTGACTACGAGCAGTACTTC
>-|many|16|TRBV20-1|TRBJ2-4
CSATSATLGAKNIQYF
TGCAGTGCTACATCGGCTACGTTGGGGGCCAAAAACATTCAGTACTTC
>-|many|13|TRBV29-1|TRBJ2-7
CSVSSASSYEQYF
TGCAGCGTTTCTAGCGCGAGCTCCTACGAGCAGTACTTC
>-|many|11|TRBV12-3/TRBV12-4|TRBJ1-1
CASIFTGEAFF
TGTGCCAGCATCTTCACGGGTGAAGCTTTCTTT